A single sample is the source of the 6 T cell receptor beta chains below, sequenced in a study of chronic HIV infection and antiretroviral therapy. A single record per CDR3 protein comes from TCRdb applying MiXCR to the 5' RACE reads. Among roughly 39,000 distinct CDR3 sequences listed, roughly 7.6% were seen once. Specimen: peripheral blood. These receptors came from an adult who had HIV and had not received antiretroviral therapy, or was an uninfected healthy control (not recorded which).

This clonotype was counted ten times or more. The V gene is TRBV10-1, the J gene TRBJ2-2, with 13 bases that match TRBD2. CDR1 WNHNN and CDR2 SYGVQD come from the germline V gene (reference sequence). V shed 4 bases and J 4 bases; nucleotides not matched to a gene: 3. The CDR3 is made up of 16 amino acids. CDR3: CASSGTSGSLTGELFF. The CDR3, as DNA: TGCGCCAGCAGTGGGACTAGCGGGAGTCTCACCGGGGAGCTGTTTTTT.

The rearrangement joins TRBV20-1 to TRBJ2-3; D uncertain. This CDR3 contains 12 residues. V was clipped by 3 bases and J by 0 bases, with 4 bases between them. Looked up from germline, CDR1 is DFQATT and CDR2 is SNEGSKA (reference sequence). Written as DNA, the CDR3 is TGCAGTGCTAGCCCTAGCACAGATACGCAGTATTTT. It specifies CSASPSTDTQYF.

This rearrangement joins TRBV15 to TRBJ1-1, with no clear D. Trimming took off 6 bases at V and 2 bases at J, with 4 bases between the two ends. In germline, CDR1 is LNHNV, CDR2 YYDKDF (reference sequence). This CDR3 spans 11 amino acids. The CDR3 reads CATRLNTEAFF. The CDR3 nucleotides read TGTGCCACCAGACTTAACACTGAAGCTTTCTTT.

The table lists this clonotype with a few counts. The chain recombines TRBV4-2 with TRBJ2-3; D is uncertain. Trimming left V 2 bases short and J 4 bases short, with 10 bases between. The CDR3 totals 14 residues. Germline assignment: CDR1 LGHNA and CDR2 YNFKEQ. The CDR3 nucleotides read TGTGCCAGCAGCCAACCAGACTGGGCAGATACGCAGTATTTT. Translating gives CASSQPDWADTQYF.

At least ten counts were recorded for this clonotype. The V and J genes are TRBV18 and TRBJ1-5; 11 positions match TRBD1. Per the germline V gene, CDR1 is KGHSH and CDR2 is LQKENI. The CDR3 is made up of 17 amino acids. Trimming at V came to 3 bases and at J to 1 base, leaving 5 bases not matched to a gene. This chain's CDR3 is CASSPGQGAGSNQPQHF. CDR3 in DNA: TGTGCCAGCTCACCCGGACAGGGGGCAGGGAGCAATCAGCCCCAGCATTTT.

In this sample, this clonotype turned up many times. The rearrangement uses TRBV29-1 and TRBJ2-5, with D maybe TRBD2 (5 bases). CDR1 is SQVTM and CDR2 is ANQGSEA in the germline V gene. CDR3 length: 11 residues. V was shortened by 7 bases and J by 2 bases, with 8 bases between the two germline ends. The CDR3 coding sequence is TGCAGCGGGAGAGGGCAAGAGACCCAGTACTTC. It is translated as CSGRGQETQYF.